This TCR beta chain was obtained from a study of cytomegalovirus exposure and HLA in healthy donors. As for this clone: Antigen unknown.

Study outcomes and limitations: An analysis done earlier found most TCR beta V segments productive about 90% or about 30% of the time. Only CMV serostatus was available as immune exposure information.

Amplification used 60 Vbeta primers and 13 Jbeta primers. The table came from immunoSEQ multiplex PCR; TCRdb's copy has only in-frame clones and leaves some out. The table for this sample gives about 200,000 clones. Germline V lookup: CDR1 SQVTM, CDR2 ANQGSEA. The germline V and J ends were trimmed by 3 bases and 6 bases, with 13 bases remaining between them. This CDR3 spans 13 amino acids. The chain employs TRBV29-1 and TRBJ2-3, with D tentatively TRBD1 (6 bases). The TCR was taken from a girl aged 2-10 years in good health and CMV-seropositive. The specimen sequenced was PBMCs. The CDR3 spells CSVEQGLVDTQYF. For the CDR3, the DNA is TGCAGCGTTGAGCAGGGGCTGGTGGATACGCAGTATTTT.